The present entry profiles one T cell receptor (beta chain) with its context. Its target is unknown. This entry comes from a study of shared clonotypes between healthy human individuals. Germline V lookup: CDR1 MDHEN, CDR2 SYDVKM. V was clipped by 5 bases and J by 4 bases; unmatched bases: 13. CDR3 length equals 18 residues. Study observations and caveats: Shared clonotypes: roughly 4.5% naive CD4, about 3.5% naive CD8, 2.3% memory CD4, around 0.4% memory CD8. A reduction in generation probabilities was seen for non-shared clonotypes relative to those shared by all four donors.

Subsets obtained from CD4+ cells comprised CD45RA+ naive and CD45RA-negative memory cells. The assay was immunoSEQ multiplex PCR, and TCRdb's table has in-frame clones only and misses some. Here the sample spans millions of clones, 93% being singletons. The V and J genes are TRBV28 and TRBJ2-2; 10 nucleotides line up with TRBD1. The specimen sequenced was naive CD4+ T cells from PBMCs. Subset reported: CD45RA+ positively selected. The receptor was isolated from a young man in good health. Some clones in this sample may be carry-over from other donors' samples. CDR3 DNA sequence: TGTGCCAGCAGTGGACGGGACAGGGGAGGATGGTTCACCGGGGAGCTGTTTTTT. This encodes CASSGRDRGGWFTGELFF.